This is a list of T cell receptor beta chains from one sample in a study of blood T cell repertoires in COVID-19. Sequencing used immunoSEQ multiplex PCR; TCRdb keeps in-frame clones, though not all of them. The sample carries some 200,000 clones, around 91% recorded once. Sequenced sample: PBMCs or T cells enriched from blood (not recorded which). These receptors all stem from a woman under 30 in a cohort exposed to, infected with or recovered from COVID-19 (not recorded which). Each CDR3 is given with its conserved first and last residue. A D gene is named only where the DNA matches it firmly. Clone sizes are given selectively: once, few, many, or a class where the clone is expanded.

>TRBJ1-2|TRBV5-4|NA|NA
TGTGCCCGAAGGGGCAGCGAGCCCGGCTACACCTTC
CARRGSEPGYTF
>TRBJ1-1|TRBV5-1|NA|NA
TGCGCCAGCAGCTTGGGAGTTAACACTGAAGCTTTCTTT
CASSLGVNTEAFF
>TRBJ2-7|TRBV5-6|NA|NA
TGTGCCAGCAGCTCATATAGCGTCTACGAGCAGTACTTC
CASSSYSVYEQYF
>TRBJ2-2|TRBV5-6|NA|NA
TGTGCCAGCAGCTTGAATCTTCTCGGGACCGGGGAGCTGTTTTTT
CASSLNLLGTGELFF
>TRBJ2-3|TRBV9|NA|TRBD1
TGTGCCAGCAGCGAACCGGGACAGGTGGTAGATACGCAGTATTTT
CASSEPGQVVDTQYF
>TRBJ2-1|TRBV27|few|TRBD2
TGTGCCAGCAGTTCCCACGAAGCGGGAGCCACCGATGAGCAGTTCTTC
CASSSHEAGATDEQFF
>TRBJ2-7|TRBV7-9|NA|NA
TGTGCCAGCAGCTTAGCCCTAGGAGTTTACTCCTACGAGCAGTACTTC
CASSLALGVYSYEQYF
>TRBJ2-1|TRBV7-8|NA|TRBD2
TGTGCCAGCAGCTTACCCCGCCCCGGGACTAGCGCGAGAAAAAACTACAATGAGCAGTTCTTC
CASSLPRPGTSARKNYNEQFF
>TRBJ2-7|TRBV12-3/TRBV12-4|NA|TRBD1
TGTGCCAGCAGCTCCGACAGGGCCGAGCAGTACTTC
CASSSDRAEQYF
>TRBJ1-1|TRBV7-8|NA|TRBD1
TGTGCCAGCAGCGAAGACAGGGGTGCTGAAGCTTTCTTT
CASSEDRGAEAFF
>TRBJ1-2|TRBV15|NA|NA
TGTGCCACCAGCAGAGGAGAGGAGACGAAGGGCTACACCTTC
CATSRGEETKGYTF
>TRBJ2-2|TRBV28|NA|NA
TGTGCCAGCAGTTGGTGGGACACCTTCGGGACCGGGGAGCTGTTTTTT
CASSWWDTFGTGELFF
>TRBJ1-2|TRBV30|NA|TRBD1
TGTGCCTGGAGCCCAGGGGGCGAGCGTGGCTACACCTTC
CAWSPGGERGYTF
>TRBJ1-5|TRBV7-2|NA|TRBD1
TGTGCCAGCAGCTTAAGGTGGGACAGGGGCAATCAGCCCCAGCATTTT
CASSLRWDRGNQPQHF
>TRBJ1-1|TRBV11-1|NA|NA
TGTGCCAGCAGCCCTAGGTTGGCGTTGCGGAACACTGAAGCTTTCTTT
CASSPRLALRNTEAFF
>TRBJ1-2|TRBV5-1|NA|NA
TGCGCCAGCACCGACAGCTATGGCTACACCTTC
CASTDSYGYTF
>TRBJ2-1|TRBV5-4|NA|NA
TGTGCCAGCAGCTTGGTAGCAGGGGAGCAGTTCTTC
CASSLVAGEQFF
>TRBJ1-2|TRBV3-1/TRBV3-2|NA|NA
TGTGCCAGCAGCCTCCAGTCGACAGGCGCCTATGGCTACACCTTC
CASSLQSTGAYGYTF
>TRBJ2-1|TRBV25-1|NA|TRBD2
TGTGCCAGCAGGGAAATGGCGGGAGGCTCCTACAATGAGCAGTTCTTC
CASREMAGGSYNEQFF